Each of the 23 T cell receptor beta chains below was sequenced from the same sample in a study of T cell responses to AZD1222 COVID-19 vaccine. Sequencing used immunoSEQ multiplex PCR; TCRdb keeps in-frame clones, though not all of them. The sample shows 85,000 to 90,000 clones, approximately 89% of them seen only once. Source: peripheral blood, taken on day 0 of AZD1222 vaccination. The source is an adult in good health.

The chain joins TRBV5-6 to TRBJ1-6; 9 bases agree with TRBD1. CDR3 length equals 16 residues. After removal of 0 bases from V and 4 bases from J, the junction contained 2 bases not matched to a gene. CDR1 and CDR2 from the germline V gene are SGHDT and YYEEEE. CDR3 DNA sequence: TGTGCCAGCAGCTTGGCCGGGACAGGGTATAATTCACCCCTCCACTTT. Its translation is CASSLAGTGYNSPLHF.

This rearrangement joins TRBV3-1 (or the pseudogene TRBV3-2) to TRBJ1-1, with D possibly matching TRBD1 (5 bases). Trimming took off 1 base at V and 0 bases at J, with 9 bases between the two ends. CDR1 is LGHDT and CDR2 is YNNKEL in the germline V gene (reference sequence). The CDR3 loop spans 15 amino acids. The CDR3: CASSQGGGMNTEAFF. CDR3 DNA: TGTGCCAGCAGCCAAGGGGGGGGGATGAACACTGAAGCTTTCTTT.

The chain combines TRBV6-5 with TRBJ1-3, with TRBD1 as a possible D gene (6 bases). Per the germline V gene, CDR1 is MNHEY and CDR2 is SVGAGI. This CDR3 has 15 residues. V was pared by 6 bases and J by 0 bases, with 12 bases between. CDR3 sequence reads: CASRKDRDSGNTIYF. Here the CDR3 DNA reads TGTGCCAGCAGGAAGGACAGAGACTCTGGAAACACCATATATTTT.

The chain couples TRBV5-4 to TRBJ1-3, with D unclear. CDR3 size: 14 residues. Per the germline V gene, CDR1 is SGHNT and CDR2 is YYREEE (reference sequence). Trimming took 7 bases from V and 4 from J, leaving 15 bases between them. The DNA of the CDR3 is TGTGCCAGCGCGACCGGCGGAAGAGGAAACACCATATATTTT. This gives the protein CASATGGRGNTIYF.

This clone was recorded only once. The chain uses TRBV6-2 or TRBV6-3 and TRBJ2-5; maybe TRBD2 (6 bases). V shed 6 bases and J shed 10 bases, with 21 bases lying between them. Germline V gene data show CDR1 as MNHEY and CDR2 as SVGEGT. The CDR3 has 14 residues. The CDR3 loop is CASSYLTGVQDQYF. CDR3 bases: TGTGCCAGCAGCTATCTAACGGGGGTGCAAGACCAGTACTTC.

The chain couples TRBV19 to TRBJ1-6, with TRBD1 identical over 9 bases. V dropped 8 bases and J dropped 3; count of bases not matched to a gene: 11. The germline gives CDR1 LNHDA, CDR2 SQIVND (reference sequence). The CDR3 runs 17 residues. The CDR3 is CASPRVWTGDYNSPLHF. CDR3 in DNA: TGTGCCAGTCCAAGGGTTTGGACAGGGGACTATAATTCACCCCTCCACTTT.

The chain links TRBV24-1 to TRBJ2-1; tentatively, D is TRBD2 (5 bases). Germline V gives CDR1 KGHDR, CDR2 SFDVKD. V gave up 7 bases and J gave up 10 bases, with 10 bases separating them. This CDR3 spans 11 amino acids. CDR3 sequence (DNA): TGTGCCACCAGCCACACGGGGGAGCAGTTCTTC. Residues: CATSHTGEQFF.

The DNA for the CDR3 is TGTGCCAGCAAACGGGAGTCGAACACCGGGGAGCTGTTTTTT. Encoded protein: CASKRESNTGELFF. The chain couples TRBV2 to TRBJ2-2, with TRBD2 as a possible D gene (6 bases). Germline V gene sequence: CDR1 SNHLY, CDR2 FYNNEI. Trimming took 7 bases from V and 0 from J, leaving 9 bases between them. CDR3 length: 14 residues. Looking up the rest from reference TRBV2 and TRBJ2-2 gives the full variable domain: EPEVTQTPSHQVTQMGQEVILRCVPISNHLYFYWYRQILGQKVEFLVSFYNNEISEKSEIFDDQFSVERPDGSNFTLKIRSTKLEDSAMYFCASKRESNTGELFFGEGSRLTVL.

The rearrangement joins TRBV7-2 to TRBJ2-1, with 8 positions matching TRBD2. The CDR3 sequence is 15 residues long. V lost 1 base to trimming and J lost 4 bases; unmatched junction nucleotides: 3. Germline V lookup: CDR1 SGHTA, CDR2 FQGNSA. The CDR3 loop is CASSLGSGSYNEQFF. In nucleotides, the CDR3 is TGTGCCAGCAGCTTAGGCAGCGGGAGTTACAATGAGCAGTTCTTC.

CDR3 protein: CASRGHSGYEQYF. The CDR3 DNA reads TGTGCCAGCAGGGGGCATTCTGGCTACGAGCAGTACTTC. V and J are TRBV27 and TRBJ2-7, with D possibly matching TRBD1 (5 bases). V shed 6 bases and J shed 3 bases, with 12 bases lying between them. Germline V gives CDR1 MNHEY, CDR2 SMNVEV (reference sequence). The CDR3 loop spans 13 amino acids.

The chain combines TRBV7-9 with TRBJ2-1; a possible D gene is TRBD1 (5 bases). Germline V lookup: CDR1 SEHNR, CDR2 FQNEAQ (reference sequence). V lost 4 bases, J lost 10 bases, and 8 bases lay in between. This CDR3 has 11 residues. CDR3 region: CASSSDSEQFF. CDR3 sequence (DNA): TGTGCCAGCAGCTCTGACAGCGAGCAGTTCTTC.

CDR3 amino acids: CASSFIGAGGPYNEQFF. The DNA for the CDR3 is TGCGCCAGCAGCTTTATTGGGGCGGGGGGGCCCTACAATGAGCAGTTCTTC. The chain combines TRBV5-1 with TRBJ2-1; 9 bases align to TRBD2. The CDR3 totals 17 residues. In germline, CDR1 is SGHRS, CDR2 YFSETQ. J gave up 2 bases and V 2 bases, and 8 bases lay outside the gene matches.

The rearrangement joins TRBV7-2 to TRBJ2-7; TRBD1 or TRBD2 may be the D gene (6 bases each). Trimming removed 1 base from V and 3 bases from J, with 10 bases in between. The CDR3 covers 14 residues. The germline V gene encodes CDR1 SGHTA and CDR2 FQGNSA. The CDR3 region has the DNA TGTGCCAGCAGCTTAGGGGGGGCGGGCTACGAGCAGTACTTC. Amino acids: CASSLGGAGYEQYF.

V usage is TRBV6-5 and J usage is TRBJ1-3, with D maybe TRBD1 (6 bases). V lost 0 bases and J lost 6, with 15 bases in between. The germline CDR1 and CDR2 sequences are MNHEY and SVGAGI. The CDR3 runs 16 residues. The CDR3 nucleotides are TGTGCCAGCAGTTACTCGCAGGGGCCGCTTATAAACACCATATATTTT. It codes for CASSYSQGPLINTIYF.

V is TRBV18 and J is TRBJ2-3; TRBD2 aligns across 10 bases. Germline V CDR1 and CDR2: KGHSH, LQKENI. This CDR3 has 17 amino acids. V lost 3 bases and J lost 4; bases outside the gene matches: 10. The CDR3 is CASSPKQITSGADTQYF. DNA of the CDR3: TGTGCCAGCTCACCGAAACAGATAACTAGCGGGGCAGATACGCAGTATTTT.

The genes are TRBV7-2 and TRBJ1-6, with D hard to call. The germline V gene has CDR1 SGHTA and CDR2 FQGNSA. The V end was cut by 0 bases, the J end by 9 bases, with 15 bases between. This CDR3 contains 16 residues. DNA of the CDR3: TGTGCCAGCAGCTTAGCGGTCAACCTCAGGTTTTCACCCCTCCACTTT. This encodes CASSLAVNLRFSPLHF.

J is TRBJ2-1 and V is TRBV12-5; 10 bases are a match to TRBD1. This CDR3 is built from 15 residues. Per germline, CDR1 LGHNT and CDR2 FRNRAP. V gave up 2 bases and J gave up 8 bases; unmatched junction bases: 6. The DNA of the CDR3 is TGTGCTAGTGGTTTGCCGGGACAGGGGTTCGATGAGCAGTTCTTC. Encoded protein: CASGLPGQGFDEQFF.

The chain joins TRBV6-2 or TRBV6-3 to TRBJ1-3; no definite D call. The CDR3 is 15 amino acids. Germline-derived CDR1 and CDR2 are MNHEY and SVGEGT. V lost 5 bases to trimming and J lost 1 base, with 12 bases between them. The CDR3 protein is CASSDDGVSGNTIYF. The CDR3 DNA is TGTGCCAGCAGTGACGACGGTGTGTCTGGAAACACCATATATTTT.

This clone was seen only a few times. This sequence joins TRBV13 and TRBJ2-5; perhaps TRBD2 as D (6 bases). Germline CDR1 reads PRHDT; CDR2 reads FYEKMQ (reference sequence). There are 15 residues in the CDR3. Between the trimmed V and J ends, which lost 5 bases and 4 bases, there was a span of 17 bases. CDR3 sequence reads: CASSDSRGGTETQYF. The CDR3 bases are TGTGCCAGCAGCGACTCTCGGGGAGGAACAGAGACCCAGTACTTC.

The chain combines TRBV4-3 with TRBJ1-2; D is possibly TRBD1 (5 bases). Germline V CDR1 and CDR2: LGHNA, YSLEER. The CDR3 has 15 residues. Trimming left V 2 bases short and J 3 bases short, with 13 bases between. The CDR3 here is CASSQSLARDYGYTF. The DNA for the CDR3 is TGCGCCAGCAGCCAAAGTCTCGCCAGGGACTATGGCTACACCTTC.

This rearrangement joins TRBV3-1 (or the pseudogene TRBV3-2) to TRBJ1-5, with unresolved D. Germline-derived CDR1 and CDR2 are LGHDT and YNNKEL (reference sequence). Between the trimmed V and J ends, which lost 0 bases and 3 bases, there was a span of 9 bases. The CDR3 length is 15 residues. The CDR3, as DNA: TGTGCCAGCAGCCAAGACGACACCTACAATCAGCCCCAGCATTTT. Translated, it gives CASSQDDTYNQPQHF.

The chain combines TRBV5-4 with TRBJ1-3; D is possibly TRBD1 (5 bases). CDR3 length: 18 amino acids. The ends were cut back, 0 bases at V and 0 bases at J, with 16 bases in the middle. Germline V CDR1 and CDR2: SGHNT, YYREEE (reference sequence). This chain's CDR3 is CASSLEGKGTFSGNTIYF. The CDR3, as DNA: TGTGCCAGCAGCTTGGAAGGCAAAGGGACCTTCTCTGGAAACACCATATATTTT. The full variable domain, rest sourced from reference TRBV5-4 and TRBJ1-3, is ETGVTQSPTHLIKTRGQQVTLRCSSQSGHNTVSWYQQALGQGPQFIFQYYREEENGRGNFPPRFSGLQFPNYSSELNVNALELDDSALYLCASSLEGKGTFSGNTIYFGEGSWLTVV.

The chain couples TRBV7-2 to TRBJ2-1; perhaps TRBD2 as D (5 bases). CDR1 is SGHTA, CDR2 FQGNSA, per germline. V gave up 5 bases and J gave up 7 bases, with 9 bases separating them. This CDR3 is built from 12 residues. This CDR3 reads CASSRRGNEQFF. DNA for the CDR3: TGTGCCAGCAGCCGTAGAGGGAATGAGCAGTTCTTC.